A single count supports the clone carrying this T cell receptor (beta chain). The CDR3 loop spans 15 amino acids. CDR1 is MGHRA and CDR2 is YSYEKL in the germline V gene. With 1 base clipped from V and 4 bases from J, the junction kept 2 bases outside the gene matches. This entry is derived from a study of blood T cell repertoires in COVID-19. The protocol was immunoSEQ multiplex PCR, while the TCRdb copy is restricted to in-frame clones and leaves out a portion. The table shows around 200,000 clones, with 85% occurring only once. Input material: PBMCs or T cells enriched from blood (not recorded which). The receptor comes from a man aged 40-55 years who had recovered from COVID-19. V and J are TRBV4-1 and TRBJ2-7; 12 nucleotides align to TRBD2. The CDR3 DNA follows: TGCGCCAGCAGCCAAGGGACTAGCGGGGAATACGAGCAGTACTTC. Translated, it gives CASSQGTSGEYEQYF.